The 19 T cell receptor beta chains listed next were all sequenced from one sample in a study of control samples from healthy donors and cancer patients. Measured with immunoSEQ multiplex PCR; TCRdb has only the in-frame clones, and not every one. The sample has some 150,000 clones, approximately 94% seen once; the top ten hold under 15%. Sequenced sample: blood. These receptors were obtained from a man aged 35 to 55 in good health.

The rearrangement uses TRBV7-2 and TRBJ1-5; tentative D call: TRBD1 (6 bases). The V gene's germline CDR1 is SGHTA and CDR2 FQGNSA. The CDR3 has 13 residues. Trimming cost V 3 bases and J 7 bases, with 10 bases left between them. The CDR3 DNA reads as TGTGCCAGCAGCTTCCGTGGGGGCCAGCCCCAGCATTTT. This translates into CASSFRGGQPQHF.

The CDR3 reads CASSYRGEAFF. The CDR3 DNA reads as TGTGCCAGCAGTTATCGGGGTGAAGCTTTCTTT. The chain combines TRBV12-3 or TRBV12-4 with TRBJ1-1; no firm D call. The CDR3 covers 11 residues. Trimming pared 4 bases from V and 7 bases from J, leaving 7 bases between.

The CDR3 DNA is TGTGCCAGCAGCTCTGGACTAGCGGGCTTCACAGATACGCAGTATTTT. This codes for CASSSGLAGFTDTQYF. V usage is TRBV7-3 and J usage is TRBJ2-3, with 11 bases matching TRBD2. J was trimmed by 2 bases and V by 4 bases; bases with no gene match: 5. Germline CDR1 reads SGHTA; CDR2 reads FQGTGA. The CDR3 consists of 16 residues. Together with reference TRBV7-3 and TRBJ2-3, the CDR3 gives the full variable domain: GAGVSQTPSNKVTEKGKYVELRCDPISGHTALYWYRQSLGQGPEFLIYFQGTGAADDSGLPNDRFFAVRPEGSVSTLKIQRTERGDSAVYLCASSSGLAGFTDTQYFGPGTRLTVL.

J is TRBJ2-5 and V is TRBV15; no firm D call. The V gene lost 0 bases and the J gene lost 0 bases, with 8 bases spanning the gap. The germline CDR1 and CDR2 sequences are LNHNV and YYDKDF (reference sequence). The CDR3 is 15 amino acids. CDR3 sequence (DNA): TGTGCCACCAGCAGAGATAGGTACGACCAAGAGACCCAGTACTTC. It is translated as CATSRDRYDQETQYF.

The V and J genes are TRBV29-1 and TRBJ2-1; 12 nucleotides agree with TRBD2. CDR3 length equals 12 residues. V trimming: 4 bases; J trimming: 12 bases; junction bases outside the gene matches: 4. Germline V gives CDR1 SQVTM, CDR2 ANQGSEA. The CDR3 here is CSVGLAGGMQFF. CDR3 bases: TGCAGCGTTGGCCTAGCGGGAGGGATGCAGTTCTTC.

This chain links TRBV10-3 with TRBJ2-1; 8 nucleotides match TRBD2. Germline V CDR1 and CDR2: ENHRY, SYGVKD. Trimming removed 6 bases from V and 4 bases from J; junction bases left unmatched: 5. The CDR3 consists of 14 residues. The CDR3 sequence is CAISGIAGYNEQFF. CDR3 bases: TGTGCCATCAGCGGGATAGCGGGGTACAATGAGCAGTTCTTC.

The chain uses TRBV2 and TRBJ1-6; TRBD1 matches 7 bases. This CDR3 contains 13 residues. Looked up from germline, CDR1 is SNHLY and CDR2 is FYNNEI. The DNA of the CDR3 is TGTGCGAGCGATGGACAGGCGAATTCACCCCTCCACTTT. Residues: CASDGQANSPLHF.

This chain uses TRBV5-6 with TRBJ2-2, with 11 bases aligning to TRBD2. CDR1 and CDR2 (germline): SGHDT, YYEEEE. V shed 4 bases, J shed 4 bases, and the junction held 12 bases outside the gene matches. The CDR3 runs 18 residues. CDR3 loop: CASSPGPLAGGVTGELFF. The CDR3 nucleotides are TGTGCCAGCAGCCCCGGCCCCTTAGCGGGAGGGGTCACCGGGGAGCTGTTTTTT.

V gene TRBV11-2 combines with J gene TRBJ1-1; 9 nucleotides match TRBD1. In germline, CDR1 is SGHAT, CDR2 FQNNGV. CDR3 size: 19 residues. Germline trimming cut 6 bases from V and 1 base from J; bases unmatched to any gene: 18. The CDR3 DNA reads TGTGCCAGCAGGTCGTTGGGACCACCGGGACAGGGTCCGAACACTGAAGCTTTCTTT. Encoded protein: CASRSLGPPGQGPNTEAFF. The variable domain in full, with the rest retrieved from reference TRBV11-2 and TRBJ1-1, is EAGVAQSPRYKIIEKRQSVAFWCNPISGHATLYWYQQILGQGPKLLIQFQNNGVVDDSQLPKDRFSAERLKGVDSTLKIQPAKLEDSAVYLCASRSLGPPGQGPNTEAFFGQGTRLTVV.

The chain's CDR3 is CASSQDFWDGGNEKLFF. CDR3 bases: TGCGCCAGCAGCCAAGACTTTTGGGACGGTGGAAACGAAAAACTGTTTTTT. The chain has TRBV4-3 and TRBJ1-4; D is possibly TRBD1 (5 bases). This CDR3 contains 17 residues. The germline V gene encodes CDR1 LGHNA and CDR2 YSLEER. V was cut by 0 bases and J by 8 bases, with 19 bases left in between.

This sequence joins TRBV6-6 and TRBJ1-1, with no clear D. Germline values: CDR1 MNHNY, CDR2 SVGAGI (reference sequence). The CDR3 spans 15 residues. Trimming left V 7 bases short and J 1 base short, with 16 bases between. The CDR3 DNA sequence: TGTGCCAGCACCATTTCGAAAGGAGGGAACACTGAAGCTTTCTTT. This codes for CASTISKGGNTEAFF.

The chain's CDR3 is CASGLVPPSQLPYTGELFF. The CDR3 DNA sequence: TGTGCTAGTGGTTTGGTACCTCCGAGTCAGCTACCCTACACCGGGGAGCTGTTTTTT. J is TRBJ2-2 and V is TRBV12-5; D remains ambiguous. V was shortened by 0 bases and J by 3 bases, with 20 bases between the two germline ends. Germline V gene data show CDR1 as LGHNT and CDR2 as FRNRAP. The CDR3 consists of 19 residues.

The chain is built from TRBV2 and TRBJ2-2; D remains unclear. Germline V gene sequence: CDR1 SNHLY, CDR2 FYNNEI. Trimming took 3 bases from V and 2 from J, leaving 7 bases between them. This CDR3 contains 14 residues. The CDR3 reads CASSEPINTGELFF. The CDR3, as DNA: TGTGCCAGCAGTGAGCCCATTAACACCGGGGAGCTGTTTTTT.

The chain couples TRBV14 to TRBJ1-2; weak D call: TRBD1 (5 bases). V was cut by 3 bases and J by 4 bases, with 21 bases left in between. This CDR3 has 17 amino acids. Per germline, CDR1 SGHDN and CDR2 FVKESK. The CDR3 DNA follows: TGTGCCAGCAGCCACTTTTTTCAGGGACCGACAATCTATGGCTACACCTTC. Protein product: CASSHFFQGPTIYGYTF.

The chain combines TRBV6-5 with TRBJ1-2, with 8 bases identical to TRBD1. The ends lost 7 bases at V and 3 bases at J; junction bases unmatched: 4. Germline values: CDR1 MNHEY, CDR2 SVGAGI. The CDR3 is 13 residues long. The CDR3 region has the DNA TGTGCCAGCACGGGGACAGGTGACTATGGCTACACCTTC. Translating it yields CASTGTGDYGYTF.

CDR3 in DNA: TGTGCCAGCAGGGTTAACGACGACAGGCTGAACACTGAAGCTTTCTTT. Protein sequence: CASRVNDDRLNTEAFF. The chain links TRBV3-1 (or the pseudogene TRBV3-2) to TRBJ1-1; TRBD1 might be the D (6 bases). Trimming removed 6 bases from V and 0 bases from J, with 17 bases in between. The germline V gene has CDR1 LGHDT and CDR2 YNNKEL (reference sequence). This CDR3 has 16 residues.

This clone was counted a single time. This chain uses TRBV11-1 with TRBJ2-3; D remains unclear. The CDR3 length is 14 residues. CDR1 is SGHAT, CDR2 FQDESV, per germline (reference sequence). V lost 4 bases, J lost 4 bases, and 12 bases lay in between. CDR3 protein: CASSSKTPADTQYF. In DNA, the CDR3 is TGTGCCAGCAGCTCAAAGACACCTGCAGATACGCAGTATTTT.

The V call is TRBV6-6, the J call TRBJ1-6; D is possibly TRBD1 (6 bases). This CDR3 has 14 residues. CDR1 MNHNY and CDR2 SVGAGI come from the germline V gene (reference sequence). Trimming took off 4 bases at V and 9 bases at J, with 13 bases between the two ends. The CDR3 DNA follows: TGTGCCAGCAGTTCCGTCTTACAGGGTTCACCCCTCCACTTT. The encoded protein is CASSSVLQGSPLHF.

The gene calls are TRBV5-6 and TRBJ1-2, with TRBD1 matching 7 bases. Losses at the gene ends were 0 bases for V and 4 bases for J; bases not matched to a gene: 3. CDR3 length equals 14 residues. Germline V gene sequence: CDR1 SGHDT, CDR2 YYEEEE. CDR3 DNA sequence: TGTGCCAGCAGCTTGGCCGGGGACAGCTATGGCTACACCTTC. This encodes CASSLAGDSYGYTF. Based on the CDR3 plus reference TRBV5-6 and TRBJ1-2, the full variable domain is DAGVTQSPTHLIKTRGQQVTLRCSPKSGHDTVSWYQQALGQGPQFIFQYYEEEERQRGNFPDRFSGHQFPNYSSELNVNALLLGDSALYLCASSLAGDSYGYTFGSGTRLTVV.